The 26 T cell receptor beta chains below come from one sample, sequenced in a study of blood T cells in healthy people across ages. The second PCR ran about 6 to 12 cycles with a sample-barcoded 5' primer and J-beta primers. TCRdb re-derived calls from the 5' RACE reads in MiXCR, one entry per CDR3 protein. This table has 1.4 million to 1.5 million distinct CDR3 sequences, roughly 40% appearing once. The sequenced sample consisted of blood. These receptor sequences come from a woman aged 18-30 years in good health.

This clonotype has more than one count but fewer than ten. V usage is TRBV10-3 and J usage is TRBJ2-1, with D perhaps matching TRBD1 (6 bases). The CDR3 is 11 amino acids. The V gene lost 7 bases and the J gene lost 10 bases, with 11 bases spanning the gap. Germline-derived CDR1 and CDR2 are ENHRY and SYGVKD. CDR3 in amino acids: CAITTGTEQFF. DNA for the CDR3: TGTGCCATCACTACCGGGACAGAGCAGTTCTTC.

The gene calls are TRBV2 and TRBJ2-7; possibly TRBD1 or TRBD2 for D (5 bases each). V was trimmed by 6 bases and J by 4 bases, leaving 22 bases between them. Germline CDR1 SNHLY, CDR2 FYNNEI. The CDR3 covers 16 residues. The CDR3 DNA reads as TGTGCCAGCAGGGGATTTCTTGGGCGGTGGGGGTACGAGCAGTACTTC. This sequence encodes CASRGFLGRWGYEQYF.

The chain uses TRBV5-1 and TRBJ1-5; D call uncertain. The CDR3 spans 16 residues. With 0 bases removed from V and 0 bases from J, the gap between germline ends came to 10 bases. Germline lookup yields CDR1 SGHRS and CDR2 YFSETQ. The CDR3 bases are TGCGCCAGCAGCTTGGATGGGGTGAATAGCAATCAGCCCCAGCATTTT. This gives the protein CASSLDGVNSNQPQHF.

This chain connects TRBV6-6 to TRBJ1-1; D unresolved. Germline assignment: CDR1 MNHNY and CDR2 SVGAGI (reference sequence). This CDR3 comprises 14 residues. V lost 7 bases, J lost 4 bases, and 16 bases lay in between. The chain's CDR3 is CASIKIELGTEAFF. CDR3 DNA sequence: TGTGCCAGCATCAAAATAGAGCTGGGCACTGAAGCTTTCTTT.

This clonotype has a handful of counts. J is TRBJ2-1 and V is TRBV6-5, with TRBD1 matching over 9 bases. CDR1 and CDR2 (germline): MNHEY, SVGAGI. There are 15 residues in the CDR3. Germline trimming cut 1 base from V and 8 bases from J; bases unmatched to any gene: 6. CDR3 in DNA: TGTGCCAGCAGTTACTTCTCGGGACAGGGCGATGAGCAGTTCTTC. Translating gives CASSYFSGQGDEQFF.

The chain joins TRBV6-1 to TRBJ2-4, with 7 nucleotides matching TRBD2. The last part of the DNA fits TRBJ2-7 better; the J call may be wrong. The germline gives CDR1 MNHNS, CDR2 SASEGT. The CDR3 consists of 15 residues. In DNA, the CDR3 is TGTGCCAGCAGCCCCAGGGTGCTAGCGGAGTACGAGCAGTACTTC. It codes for CASSPRVLAEYEQYF.

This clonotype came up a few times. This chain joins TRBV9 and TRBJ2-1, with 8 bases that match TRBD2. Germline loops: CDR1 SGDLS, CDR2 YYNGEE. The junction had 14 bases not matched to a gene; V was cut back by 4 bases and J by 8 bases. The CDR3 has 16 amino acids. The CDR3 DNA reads TGTGCCAGCAGCACTTCGACTAGCGTGTTTGGGGATGAGCAGTTCTTC. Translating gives CASSTSTSVFGDEQFF.

CDR3 loop: CASTEGYATILSSGKAYNEQFF. The DNA of the CDR3 is TGTGCCAGCACTGAGGGATATGCGACTATTTTAAGTAGCGGGAAGGCCTACAATGAGCAGTTCTTC. The rearrangement uses TRBV2 and TRBJ2-1, with 8 bases lining up with TRBD2. Germline-derived CDR1 and CDR2 are SNHLY and FYNNEI. The CDR3 has 22 residues. Trimming removed 7 bases from V and 2 bases from J; junction bases left unmatched: 28.

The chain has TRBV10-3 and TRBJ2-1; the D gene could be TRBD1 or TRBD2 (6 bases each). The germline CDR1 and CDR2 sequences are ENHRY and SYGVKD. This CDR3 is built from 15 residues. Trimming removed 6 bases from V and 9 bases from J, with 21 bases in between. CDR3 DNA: TGTGCCATCAGCCCCGGAGGGGGGCGCAGCGGTGAGCAGTTCTTC. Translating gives CAISPGGGRSGEQFF.

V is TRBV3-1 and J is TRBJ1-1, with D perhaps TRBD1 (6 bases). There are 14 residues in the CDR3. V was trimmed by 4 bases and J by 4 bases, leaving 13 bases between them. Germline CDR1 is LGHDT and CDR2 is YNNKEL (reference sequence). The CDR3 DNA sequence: TGTGCCAGCAGCCCAACACCGGGGGCCACTGAAGCTTTCTTT. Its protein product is CASSPTPGATEAFF.

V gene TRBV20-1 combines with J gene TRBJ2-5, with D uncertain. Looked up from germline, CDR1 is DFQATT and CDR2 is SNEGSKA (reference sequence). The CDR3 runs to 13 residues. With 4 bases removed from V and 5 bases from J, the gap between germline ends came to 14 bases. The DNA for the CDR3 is TGCAGTGCTAATAGTCCATCGGAGGAGACCCAGTACTTC. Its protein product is CSANSPSEETQYF.

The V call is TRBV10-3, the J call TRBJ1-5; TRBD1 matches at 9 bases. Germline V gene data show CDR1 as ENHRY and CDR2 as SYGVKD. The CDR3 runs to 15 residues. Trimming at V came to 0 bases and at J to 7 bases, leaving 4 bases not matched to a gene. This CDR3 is CAISESDRGSQPQHF. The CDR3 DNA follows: TGTGCCATCAGTGAGTCGGACAGGGGAAGCCAGCCCCAGCATTTT.

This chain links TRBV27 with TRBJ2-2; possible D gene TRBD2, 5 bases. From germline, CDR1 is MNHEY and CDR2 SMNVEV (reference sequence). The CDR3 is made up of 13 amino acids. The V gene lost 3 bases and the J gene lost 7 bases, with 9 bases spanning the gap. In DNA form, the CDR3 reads TGTGCCAGCAGTTTGAGGGTGGGCGGGGAGCTGTTTTTT. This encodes CASSLRVGGELFF.

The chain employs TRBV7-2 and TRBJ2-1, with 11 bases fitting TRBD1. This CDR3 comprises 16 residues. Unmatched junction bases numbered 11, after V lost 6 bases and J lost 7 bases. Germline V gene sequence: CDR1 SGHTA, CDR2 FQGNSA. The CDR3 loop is CASRRNDGQGANEQFF. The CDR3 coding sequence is TGTGCCAGCAGACGAAATGATGGACAGGGGGCAAATGAGCAGTTCTTC.

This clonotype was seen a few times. CDR3 sequence reads: CASNLAGGLARDTQYF. CDR3 bases: TGTGCCAGCAATCTAGCGGGGGGCCTTGCACGGGATACGCAGTATTTT. This chain connects TRBV28 to TRBJ2-3, with TRBD2 matching 11 bases. The CDR3 loop spans 16 amino acids. From germline, CDR1 is MDHEN and CDR2 SYDVKM. V was pared by 7 bases and J by 6 bases, with 12 bases of the junction left unmatched.

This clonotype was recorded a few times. The CDR3 sequence is CASSRHRDPANYGYTF. CDR3 bases: TGTGCCAGCAGTAGGCACCGGGACCCAGCTAACTATGGCTACACCTTC. The genes are TRBV5-6 and TRBJ1-2; weak D call: TRBD1 (5 bases). V was shortened by 5 bases and J by 0 bases, with 17 bases between the two germline ends. This CDR3 has 16 residues. The V gene's germline CDR1 is SGHDT and CDR2 YYEEEE.

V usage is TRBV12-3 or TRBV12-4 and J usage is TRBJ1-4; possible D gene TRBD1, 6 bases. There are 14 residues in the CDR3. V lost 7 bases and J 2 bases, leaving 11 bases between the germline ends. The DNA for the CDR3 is TGTGCCAGCAAGGGGGGGAGGACTAATGAAAAACTGTTTTTT. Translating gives CASKGGRTNEKLFF.

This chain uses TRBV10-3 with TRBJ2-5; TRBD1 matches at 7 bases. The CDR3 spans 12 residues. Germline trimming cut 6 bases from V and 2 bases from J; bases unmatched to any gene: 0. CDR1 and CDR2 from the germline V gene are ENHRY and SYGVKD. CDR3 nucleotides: TGTGCCATCAGACAGGGGCAAGAGACCCAGTACTTC. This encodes CAIRQGQETQYF.

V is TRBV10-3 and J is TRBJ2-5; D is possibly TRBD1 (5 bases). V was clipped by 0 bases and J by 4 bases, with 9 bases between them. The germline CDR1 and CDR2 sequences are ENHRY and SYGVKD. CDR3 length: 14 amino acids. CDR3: CAISESLRGETQYF. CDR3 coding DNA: TGTGCCATCAGTGAGTCCTTAAGGGGAGAGACCCAGTACTTC.

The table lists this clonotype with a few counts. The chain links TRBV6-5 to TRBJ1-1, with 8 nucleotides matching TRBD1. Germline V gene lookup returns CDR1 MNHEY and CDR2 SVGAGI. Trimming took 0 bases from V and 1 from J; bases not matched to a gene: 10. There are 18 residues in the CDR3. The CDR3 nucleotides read TGTGCCAGCAGTTACTCGATACAGGGGGAGGTATCGAACACTGAAGCTTTCTTT. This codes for CASSYSIQGEVSNTEAFF.

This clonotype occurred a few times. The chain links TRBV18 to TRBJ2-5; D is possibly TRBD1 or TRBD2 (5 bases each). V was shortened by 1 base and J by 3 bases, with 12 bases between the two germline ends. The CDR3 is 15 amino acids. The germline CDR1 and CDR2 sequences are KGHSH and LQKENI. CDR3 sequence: CASSPQLGEKETQYF. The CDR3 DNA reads TGTGCCAGCTCACCACAACTGGGGGAGAAAGAGACCCAGTACTTC.

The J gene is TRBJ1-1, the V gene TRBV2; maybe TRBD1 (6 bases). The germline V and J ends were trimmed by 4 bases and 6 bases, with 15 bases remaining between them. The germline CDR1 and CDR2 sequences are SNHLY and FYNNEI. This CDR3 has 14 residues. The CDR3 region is CASSVSLGGAEAFF. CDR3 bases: TGTGCCAGCAGTGTAAGTTTAGGGGGGGCTGAAGCTTTCTTT. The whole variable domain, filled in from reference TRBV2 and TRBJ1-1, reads EPEVTQTPSHQVTQMGQEVILRCVPISNHLYFYWYRQILGQKVEFLVSFYNNEISEKSEIFDDQFSVERPDGSNFTLKIRSTKLEDSAMYFCASSVSLGGAEAFFGQGTRLTVV.

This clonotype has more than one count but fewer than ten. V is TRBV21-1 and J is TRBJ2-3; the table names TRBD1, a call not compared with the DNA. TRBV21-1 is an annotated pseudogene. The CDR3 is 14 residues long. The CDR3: CASRRPRRPDTQYF. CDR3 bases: TGTGCCAGCAGACGGCCTCGGCGGCCCGATACGCAGTATTTT.

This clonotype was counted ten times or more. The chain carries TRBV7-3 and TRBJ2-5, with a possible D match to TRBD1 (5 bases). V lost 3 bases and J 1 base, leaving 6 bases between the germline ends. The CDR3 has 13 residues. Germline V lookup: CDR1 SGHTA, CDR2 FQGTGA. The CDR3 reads CASSFTGQETQYF. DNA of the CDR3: TGTGCCAGCAGCTTTACAGGCCAAGAGACCCAGTACTTC.

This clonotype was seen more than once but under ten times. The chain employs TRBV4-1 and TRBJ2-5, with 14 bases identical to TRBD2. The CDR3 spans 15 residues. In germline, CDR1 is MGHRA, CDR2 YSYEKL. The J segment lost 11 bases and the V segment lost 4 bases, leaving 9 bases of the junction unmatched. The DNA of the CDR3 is TGCGCCAGCAGCCGGACTAGCGGGAGGTCCGATGAGCAGTACTTC. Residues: CASSRTSGRSDEQYF.

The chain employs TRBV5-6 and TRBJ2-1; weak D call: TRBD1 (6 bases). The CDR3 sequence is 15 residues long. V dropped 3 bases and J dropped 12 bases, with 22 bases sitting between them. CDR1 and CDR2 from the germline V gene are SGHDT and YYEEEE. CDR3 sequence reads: CASSSNMGHISGQFF. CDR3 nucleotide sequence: TGTGCCAGCAGCTCAAACATGGGACACATCTCCGGGCAGTTCTTC. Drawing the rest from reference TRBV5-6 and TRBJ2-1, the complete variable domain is DAGVTQSPTHLIKTRGQQVTLRCSPKSGHDTVSWYQQALGQGPQFIFQYYEEEERQRGNFPDRFSGHQFPNYSSELNVNALLLGDSALYLCASSSNMGHISGQFFGPGTRLTVL.